This T cell receptor beta chain is from a study of T cells in Graves' hyperthyroidism and ophthalmopathy. Patients were excluded for uncontrolled infection, other autoimmune disease, pregnancy or lactation. CDR3 length: 14 amino acids. Germline V CDR1 and CDR2: MDHEN, SYDVKM. Trimming stripped 3 bases from V and 5 bases from J, with 14 bases between. Amplified TCR beta CDR3 regions came from RNA transcripts. TCR CDR3 underwent first-round RT-PCR with the HTBI primer set. MiXCR, applied by TCRdb to the multiplex PCR reads, yields one record per CDR3 protein. The sample holds nearly 600,000 distinct CDR3 sequences, approximately 15% seen once. This clonotype was observed many times.

The receptor's source is a woman in her thirties with Graves' hyperthyroidism that later progressed to Graves' ophthalmopathy. The sequencing sample was made of blood. The V gene is TRBV28, the J gene TRBJ2-7; D gene unclear. CDR3 in amino acids: CASSLWGRVNEQYF. The CDR3 DNA reads as TGTGCCAGCAGTTTGTGGGGAAGGGTCAACGAGCAGTACTTC. Complete variable domain (other parts from reference TRBV28 and TRBJ2-7): DVKVTQSSRYLVKRTGEKVFLECVQDMDHENMFWYRQDPGLGLRLIYFSYDVKMKEKGDIPEGYSVSREKKERFSLILESASTNQTSMYLCASSLWGRVNEQYFGPGTRLTVT.